This is a list of T cell receptor beta chains from one sample in a study of regulatory T cells in long-lasting Graves disease. From the multiplex PCR reads, TCRdb called clonotypes with MiXCR, one entry per CDR3 protein. The sample yields around 450,000 distinct CDR3 sequences, 15% seen once. This same sample was also taken into another study, of T cells in Graves' hyperthyroidism and ophthalmopathy.

The source was peripheral blood mononuclear cells (PBMCs), collected at new diagnosis, from a patient treated with antithyroid drugs. The receptors were sampled from a woman between 35 and 50 years old with Graves disease. Each CDR3 is given with its conserved first and last residue. Each record gives: V gene, J gene, D gene, clone size, CDR3 DNA, CDR3 protein. The D gene is left open where the match is weak. Clone sizes are given selectively: once, few, many, or a class where the clone is expanded.

>TRBV20-1|TRBJ2-7|.|many
TGCAGTGCTAGAACTAGGGCCTCCTACGAGCAGTACTTC
CSARTRASYEQYF
>TRBV12-3/TRBV12-4|TRBJ1-5|.|many
TGTGCCAGCAGTCTTCAGGGTTCGGACAATCAGCCCCAGCATTTT
CASSLQGSDNQPQHF
>TRBV3-1|TRBJ2-1|TRBD2|many
TGTGCCAGCAGAGAAACCGGGACTAGGGGCCTCGATGAGCAGTTCTTC
CASRETGTRGLDEQFF
>TRBV3-1|TRBJ2-3|TRBD2|many
TGTGCCAGCAGCCAACCTAGCGGGAATACGCAGTATTTT
CASSQPSGNTQYF
>TRBV9|TRBJ1-2|.|.
TGTGCCAGCAGCGATACGGGCTACTATGGCTACACCTTC
CASSDTGYYGYTF
>TRBV12-3/TRBV12-4|TRBJ2-7|TRBD1|few
TGTGCCAGCAGTTTAGCTGTTGGACAGGGGCAGTACGAGCAGTACTTC
CASSLAVGQGQYEQYF
>TRBV20-1|TRBJ1-6|.|few
TGCAGTGCGTTTGAAGGGCCGCCCCTCCACTTT
CSAFEGPPLHF
>TRBV7-6|TRBJ2-1|.|many
TGTGCCAGCAGCTTCCGTGGGGGCTCGCAGGTTGAGCAGTTCTTC
CASSFRGGSQVEQFF
>TRBV19|TRBJ2-7|TRBD2|few
TGTGCCAGTAGATTTGCTAGCGGAAGCTACGAGCAGTACTTC
CASRFASGSYEQYF
>TRBV5-6|TRBJ2-3|.|.
TGTGCCAGCAGCTTGGCCGGTTCGGCAGGGGCCAGCACAGATACGCAGTATTTT
CASSLAGSAGASTDTQYF
>TRBV6-1|TRBJ2-1|.|.
TGTGCCAGCAGGGGGGGCGGGATGGAGAATGAGCAGTTCTTC
CASRGGGMENEQFF
>TRBV2|TRBJ2-5|.|many
TGTGCCAGCTACCGGGACTCTGGGACCCAGTACTTC
CASYRDSGTQYF
>TRBV12-5|TRBJ2-7|TRBD1|.
TGTGCTAGTGGAGTAGGGACAGGGTCCTACGAGCAGTACTTC
CASGVGTGSYEQYF
>TRBV28|TRBJ2-5|.|many
TGTGCCAGCCTCGGTGTGGGAGCCCAAGAGACCCAGTACTTC
CASLGVGAQETQYF
>TRBV20-1|TRBJ2-7|TRBD2|many
TGCAGTGCTAGAGATTCTACTAGCGGACTCTACGAGCAGTACTTC
CSARDSTSGLYEQYF
>TRBV30|TRBJ1-3|TRBD1|many
TGTGCCTGGACCTGGACAGGTACTGGAAACACCATATATTTT
CAWTWTGTGNTIYF
>TRBV6-2/TRBV6-3|TRBJ2-2|TRBD2|many
TGTGCCAGCAGTTACCTCCGGGGACTAGCGGGCACCGGGGAGCTGTTTTTT
CASSYLRGLAGTGELFF